This T cell receptor beta chain was profiled in a study of circulating CD8 cells and anti-PD-1 response in melanoma. Study as a whole: Of about 13 patients, seven got anti-PD-1 first and six had prior therapy. Study results and limitations: Patients included both untreated and previously treated individuals. TIGIT repertoires were least diverse, DNEG repertoires most diverse.

With 4 bases clipped from V and 4 bases from J, the junction kept 9 bases outside the gene matches. Germline CDR1 reads SGHTA; CDR2 reads FQGNSA. The CDR3 is 16 residues long. By share of the sample, this clonotype is large. Antigen unknown. Using around 14 ng of total RNA, TCR libraries were made with the QIAseq Immune Repertoire TCR panel. TCRdb reprocessed the reads with MiXCR, giving one entry per CDR3 protein. This sample carries roughly 420 distinct CDR3 sequences, 10% to 12% of them seen once, and the ten largest clones take less than 80%. Four subsets defined by PD-1 and/or TIGIT were sorted from live CD3+CD8+TCRalphabeta+ cells.

The starting material was CD8+ T cells from PBMCs, obtained at baseline or after one month of anti-PD-1 therapy (not recorded which). The TCR was taken from a human donor with melanoma. The V gene is TRBV7-2, the J gene TRBJ2-1; the match to TRBD2 covers 8 bases. CDR3 in DNA: TGTGCCAGCAGCTACGACTTGCGGGGGGTATACAATGAGCAGTTCTTC. Protein: CASSYDLRGVYNEQFF.